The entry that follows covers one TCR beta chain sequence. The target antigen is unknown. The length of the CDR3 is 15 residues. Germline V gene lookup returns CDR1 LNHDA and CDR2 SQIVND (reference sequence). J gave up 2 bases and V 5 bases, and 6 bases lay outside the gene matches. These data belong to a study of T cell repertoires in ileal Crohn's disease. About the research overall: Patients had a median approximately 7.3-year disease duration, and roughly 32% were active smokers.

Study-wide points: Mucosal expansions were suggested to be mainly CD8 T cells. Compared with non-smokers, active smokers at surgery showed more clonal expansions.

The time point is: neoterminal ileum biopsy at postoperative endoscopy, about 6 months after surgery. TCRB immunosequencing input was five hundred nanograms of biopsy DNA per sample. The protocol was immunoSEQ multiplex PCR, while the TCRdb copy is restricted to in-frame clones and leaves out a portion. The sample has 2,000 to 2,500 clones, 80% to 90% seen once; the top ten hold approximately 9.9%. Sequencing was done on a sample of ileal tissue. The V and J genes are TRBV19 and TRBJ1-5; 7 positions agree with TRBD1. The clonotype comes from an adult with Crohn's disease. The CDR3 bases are TGTGCCAGTAGTTTCGGGACAGCCGGCAATCAGCCCCAGCATTTT. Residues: CASSFGTAGNQPQHF.